These 2 T cell receptor beta chains were all obtained from the same sample, sequenced in a study of cytomegalovirus exposure and HLA in healthy donors. The PCR ran on 60 Vbeta and 13 Jbeta primers. Assay used: immunoSEQ multiplex PCR; TCRdb lists only in-frame clones, some missing. The listing contains about 70,000 clones. The sequenced material came from PBMCs. The receptors here all came from a female donor in good health and CMV-seropositive.

The gene calls are TRBV2 and TRBJ2-7; D is uncertain. Deletions cut 6 bases from V and 2 bases from J, with 17 bases between. Germline assignment: CDR1 SNHLY and CDR2 FYNNEI. The CDR3 is 15 residues long. Written as DNA, the CDR3 is TGTGCCAGCAGCTCCTTAAGTCAGGCTGCCTACGAGCAGTACTTC. This sequence encodes CASSSLSQAAYEQYF.

The chain has TRBV28 and TRBJ2-1; TRBD2 matches at 8 bases. V lost 8 bases, J lost 5 bases, and 8 bases stayed unmatched. This CDR3 region has 14 residues. Germline CDR1 is MDHEN and CDR2 is SYDVKM. The CDR3 region is CASATGGNDNEQFF. As DNA, the CDR3 is TGTGCCAGCGCAACGGGGGGGAACGACAATGAGCAGTTCTTC.